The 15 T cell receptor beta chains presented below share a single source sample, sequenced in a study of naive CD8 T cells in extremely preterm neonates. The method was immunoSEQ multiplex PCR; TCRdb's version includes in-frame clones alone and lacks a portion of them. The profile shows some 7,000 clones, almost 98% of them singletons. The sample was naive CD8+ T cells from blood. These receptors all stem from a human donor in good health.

Here the CDR3 reads CASSSTSGRPDTYEQYF. CDR3 sequence (DNA): TGCGCCAGCAGCTCCACTAGCGGGAGACCCGACACCTACGAGCAGTACTTC. The chain employs TRBV5-1 and TRBJ2-7, with 11 nucleotides matching TRBD2. Germline CDR1 reads SGHRS; CDR2 reads YFSETQ. This CDR3 has 17 amino acids. J lost 2 bases, V lost 3 bases, and 10 bases had no gene match.

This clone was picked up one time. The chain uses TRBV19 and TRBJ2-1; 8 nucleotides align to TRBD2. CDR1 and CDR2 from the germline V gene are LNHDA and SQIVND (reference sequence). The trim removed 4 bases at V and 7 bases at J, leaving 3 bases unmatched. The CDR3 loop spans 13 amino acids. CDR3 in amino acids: CASSSGRLNEQFF. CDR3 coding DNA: TGTGCCAGTAGTAGCGGGAGGCTGAATGAGCAGTTCTTC.

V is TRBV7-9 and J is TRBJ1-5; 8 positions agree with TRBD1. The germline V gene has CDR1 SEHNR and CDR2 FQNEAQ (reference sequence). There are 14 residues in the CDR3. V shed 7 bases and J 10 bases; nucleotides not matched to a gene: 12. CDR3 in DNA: TGTGCCAGCACCGAAGACAGGGGACACCTACCCCAGCATTTT. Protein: CASTEDRGHLPQHF.

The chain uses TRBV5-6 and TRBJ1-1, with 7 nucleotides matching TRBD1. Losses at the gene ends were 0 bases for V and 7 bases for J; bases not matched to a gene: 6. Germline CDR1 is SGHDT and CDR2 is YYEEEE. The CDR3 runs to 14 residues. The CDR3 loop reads CASSLERGRDEAFF. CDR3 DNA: TGTGCCAGCAGCTTGGAGAGGGGGCGGGATGAAGCTTTCTTT.

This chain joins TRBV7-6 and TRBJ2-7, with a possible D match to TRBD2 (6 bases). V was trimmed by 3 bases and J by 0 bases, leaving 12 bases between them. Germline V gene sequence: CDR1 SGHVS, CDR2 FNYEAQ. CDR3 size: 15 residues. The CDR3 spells CASSLVGGTSYEQYF. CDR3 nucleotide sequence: TGTGCCAGCAGCTTGGTGGGGGGAACCTCCTACGAGCAGTACTTC.

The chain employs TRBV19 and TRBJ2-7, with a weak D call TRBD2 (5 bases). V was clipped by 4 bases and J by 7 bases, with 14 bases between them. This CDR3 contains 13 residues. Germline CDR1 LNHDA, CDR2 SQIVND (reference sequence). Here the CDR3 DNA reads TGTGCCAGTAGTACCCGGCTGGGAGTAGAGCAGTACTTC. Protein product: CASSTRLGVEQYF.

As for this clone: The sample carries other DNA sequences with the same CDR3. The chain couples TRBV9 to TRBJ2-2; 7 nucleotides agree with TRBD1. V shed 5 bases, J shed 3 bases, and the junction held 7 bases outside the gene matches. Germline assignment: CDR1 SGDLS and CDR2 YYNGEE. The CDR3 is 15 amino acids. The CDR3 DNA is TGTGCCAGCAGTGAGGGGACAGTAGACACCGGGGAGCTGTTTTTT. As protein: CASSEGTVDTGELFF.

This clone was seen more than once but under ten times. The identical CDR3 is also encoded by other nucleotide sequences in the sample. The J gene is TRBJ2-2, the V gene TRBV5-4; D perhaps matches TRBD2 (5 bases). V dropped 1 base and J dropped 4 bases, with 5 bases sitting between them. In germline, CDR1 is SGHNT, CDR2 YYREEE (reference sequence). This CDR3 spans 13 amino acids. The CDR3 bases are TGTGCCAGCAGCTTGAGCGGCACCGGGGAGCTGTTTTTT. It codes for CASSLSGTGELFF.

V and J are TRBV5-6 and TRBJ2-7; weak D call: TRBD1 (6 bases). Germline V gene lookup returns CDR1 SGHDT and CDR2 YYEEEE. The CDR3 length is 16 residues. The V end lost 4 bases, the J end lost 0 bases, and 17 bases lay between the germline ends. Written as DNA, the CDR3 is TGTGCCAGCAGCCCAACTGACAGGCTGCCCTCCTACGAGCAGTACTTC. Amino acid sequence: CASSPTDRLPSYEQYF.

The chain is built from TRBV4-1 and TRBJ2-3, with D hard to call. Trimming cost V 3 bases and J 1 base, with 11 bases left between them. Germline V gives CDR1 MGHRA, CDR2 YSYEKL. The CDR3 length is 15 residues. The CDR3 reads CASSQQVWGTDTQYF. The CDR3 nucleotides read TGCGCCAGCAGCCAGCAGGTTTGGGGCACAGATACGCAGTATTTT.

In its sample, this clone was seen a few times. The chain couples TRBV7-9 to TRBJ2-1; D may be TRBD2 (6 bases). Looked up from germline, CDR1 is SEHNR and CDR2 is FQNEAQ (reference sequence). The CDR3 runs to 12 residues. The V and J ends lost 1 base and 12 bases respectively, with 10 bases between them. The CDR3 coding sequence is TGTGCCAGCAGCTTAGGAGGAGGGCTGCAGTTCTTC. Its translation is CASSLGGGLQFF.

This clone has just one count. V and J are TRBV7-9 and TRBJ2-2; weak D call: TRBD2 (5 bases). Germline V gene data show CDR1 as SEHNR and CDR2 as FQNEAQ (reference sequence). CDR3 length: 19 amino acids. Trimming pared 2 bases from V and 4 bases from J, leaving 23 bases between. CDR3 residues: CASSLPGGGYKRGTGELFF. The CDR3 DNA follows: TGTGCCAGCAGCTTACCGGGCGGCGGCTATAAACGGGGCACCGGGGAGCTGTTTTTT.

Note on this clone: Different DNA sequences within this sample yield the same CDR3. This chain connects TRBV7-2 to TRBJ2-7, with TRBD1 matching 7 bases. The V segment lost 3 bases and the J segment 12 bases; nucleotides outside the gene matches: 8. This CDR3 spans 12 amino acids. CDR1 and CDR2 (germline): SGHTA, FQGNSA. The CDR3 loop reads CASSLVADRAYF. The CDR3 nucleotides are TGTGCCAGCAGCTTGGTAGCCGACAGGGCGTACTTC.

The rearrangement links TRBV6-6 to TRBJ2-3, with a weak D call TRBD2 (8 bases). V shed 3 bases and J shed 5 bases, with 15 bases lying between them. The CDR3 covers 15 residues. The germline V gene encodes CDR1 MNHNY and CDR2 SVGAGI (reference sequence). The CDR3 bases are TGTGCCAGCAGTTATTCCGGGAGGGACAGAGATACGCAGTATTTT. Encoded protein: CASSYSGRDRDTQYF.

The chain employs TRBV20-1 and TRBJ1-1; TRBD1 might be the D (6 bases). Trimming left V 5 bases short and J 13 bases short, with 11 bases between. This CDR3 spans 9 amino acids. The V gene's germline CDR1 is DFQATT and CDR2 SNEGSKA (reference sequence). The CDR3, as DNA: TGCAGTGCTGGGGAGGGGGGTTTCTTT. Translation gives CSAGEGGFF.